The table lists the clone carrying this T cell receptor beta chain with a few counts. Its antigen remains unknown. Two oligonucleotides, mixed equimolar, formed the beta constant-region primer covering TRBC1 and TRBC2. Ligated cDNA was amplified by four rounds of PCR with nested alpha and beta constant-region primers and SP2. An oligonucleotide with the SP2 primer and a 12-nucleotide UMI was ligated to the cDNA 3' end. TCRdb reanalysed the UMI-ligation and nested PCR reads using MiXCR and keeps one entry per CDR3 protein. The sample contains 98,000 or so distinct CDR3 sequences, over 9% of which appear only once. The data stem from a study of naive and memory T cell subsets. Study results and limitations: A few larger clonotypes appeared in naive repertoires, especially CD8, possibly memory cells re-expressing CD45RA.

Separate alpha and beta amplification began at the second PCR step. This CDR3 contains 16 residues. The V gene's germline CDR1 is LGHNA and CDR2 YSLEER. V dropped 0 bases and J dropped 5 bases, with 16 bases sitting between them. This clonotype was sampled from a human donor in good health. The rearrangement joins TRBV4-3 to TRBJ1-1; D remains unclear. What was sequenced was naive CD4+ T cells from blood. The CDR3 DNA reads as TGCGCCAGCAGCCAAGAAACTGAAGTTCGCGGGACTGAAGCTTTCTTT. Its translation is CASSQETEVRGTEAFF.